A single sample is the source of the 28 T cell receptor beta chains below, sequenced in a study of spatial heterogeneity in lung cancer. Antigens of these TCRs are unknown. Via MiXCR, TCRdb re-called the 5' RACE reads, giving one row per CDR3 protein. This sample yields 7,500 to 10,000 distinct CDR3 sequences, of which 45% to 65% are seen a single time; around a quarter belongs to the top ten. Regarding time point: sample taken at primary tumor resection. Findings and caveats of the study: Mutation tallies in tumors tracked expanded intratumoral alpha and beta TCR counts.

Sequencing used lung tumor tissue, obtained at surgery. The origin of the receptors is a female donor with early-stage non-small cell lung cancer.

This clonotype was seen a few times. The library was built for alpha chains, so this beta chain is an off-target read and its size means little. The chain combines TRBV12-3 or TRBV12-4 with TRBJ1-2; possible D gene TRBD1, 5 bases. The CDR3 contains 13 residues. The V end was cut by 5 bases, the J end by 8 bases, with 15 bases between. The CDR3, as DNA: TGTGCCAGCAGTCCTGGGGGTCTGAGGGGCTACACCTTC. It is translated as CASSPGGLRGYTF.

Turning to this clonotype: This beta chain came through as a stray read in a library set up for alpha chains, and its size says little. The V and J genes are TRBV2 and TRBJ2-1, with D tentatively TRBD2 (5 bases). V lost 5 bases to trimming and J lost 8 bases, with 19 bases between them. This CDR3 has 15 residues. CDR1 is SNHLY, CDR2 FYNNEI, per germline. CDR3 sequence reads: CASSRRSRPGDEQFF. For the CDR3, the DNA is TGTGCCAGCAGTCGGAGGAGCCGCCCAGGCGATGAGCAGTTCTTC.

Remarks on this clonotype: This beta chain is off target for a library built for alpha chains, so its abundance means little. The chain employs TRBV20-1 and TRBJ2-1; D gene unclear. This CDR3 region has 13 residues. The V end lost 5 bases, the J end lost 3 bases, and 11 bases lay between the germline ends. Germline CDR1 DFQATT, CDR2 SNEGSKA (reference sequence). The CDR3 region is CSAWGIYYNEQFF. The DNA for the CDR3 is TGCAGTGCTTGGGGAATATACTACAATGAGCAGTTCTTC.

In the case of this clonotype: Because this beta chain is a stray read in a library intended to capture alpha chains, its abundance should not be given much weight. V is TRBV7-9 and J is TRBJ1-1; a possible D gene is TRBD1 (6 bases). V gave up 1 base and J gave up 4 bases, with 10 bases separating them. Germline CDR1 and CDR2: SEHNR and FQNEAQ (reference sequence). The CDR3 runs 14 residues. In DNA form, the CDR3 reads TGTGCCAGCAGCTTAGTTGGGGGGCCCACTGAAGCTTTCTTT. This codes for CASSLVGGPTEAFF.

Points on this clonotype: Because the library targeted alpha chains, this beta chain is an off-target read whose size means little. The rearrangement joins TRBV28 to TRBJ1-2; 7 bases map to TRBD1. V lost 3 bases, J lost 7 bases, and 8 bases stayed unmatched. This CDR3 comprises 14 residues. Looked up from germline, CDR1 is MDHEN and CDR2 is SYDVKM. The CDR3 reads CASSFLDRDGGYTF. CDR3 bases: TGTGCCAGCAGTTTTCTCGACAGGGACGGTGGCTACACCTTC.

Concerning this clonotype itself: The library was prepared for alpha chains; this beta chain is a stray read, so its frequency means little. This chain links TRBV21-1 with TRBJ2-2; TRBD1 is the table's D call and was not checked against the DNA. TRBV21-1 is classified as a pseudogene. The CDR3 length is 12 residues. Here the CDR3 reads CPPGPPSGELFF. DNA for the CDR3: TGCCCCCCGGGACCCCCGTCCGGGGAGCTGTTTTTT.

Turning to this clonotype: Since the library was made to target alpha chains, this beta chain is a stray read and its abundance is not meaningful. This chain connects TRBV20-1 to TRBJ2-2; no reliable D call. V was pared by 6 bases and J by 0 bases, with 2 bases between. CDR3 size: 11 residues. Germline CDR1 and CDR2: DFQATT and SNEGSKA (reference sequence). CDR3 loop: CSAANTGELFF. In nucleotides, the CDR3 is TGCAGTGCCGCGAACACCGGGGAGCTGTTTTTT.

To note about this clonotype: Because the library targeted alpha chains, this beta chain is an off-target read whose size means little. CDR3 amino acids: CSVRQTNYGYTF. In DNA form, the CDR3 reads TGCAGCGTCCGACAGACTAACTATGGCTACACCTTC. The chain is built from TRBV29-1 and TRBJ1-2; a possible D gene is TRBD1 (5 bases). From germline, CDR1 is SQVTM and CDR2 ANQGSEA. The CDR3 runs 12 residues. V was trimmed by 6 bases and J by 0 bases, leaving 8 bases between them.

As regards this clonotype: This beta chain is off target for a library built for alpha chains, so its abundance means little. The chain couples TRBV7-3 to TRBJ2-2, with D hard to call. CDR3 length: 13 amino acids. V was shortened by 5 bases and J by 1 base, with 5 bases between the two germline ends. Germline CDR1 SGHTA, CDR2 FQGTGA. In nucleotides, the CDR3 is TGTGCCAGCAGCCAGCAGAACACCGGGGAGCTGTTTTTT. This translates into CASSQQNTGELFF.

Concerning this clonotype itself: A library made for alpha chains picked up this beta chain off target, so its size means little. The chain combines TRBV18 with TRBJ1-6; D gene ambiguous. Germline V CDR1 and CDR2: KGHSH, LQKENI. The CDR3 covers 17 residues. With 4 bases removed from V and 8 bases from J, the gap between germline ends came to 21 bases. CDR3 loop: CASSLLTGNLIHSPLHF. CDR3 in DNA: TGTGCCAGCTCACTTTTGACGGGTAATTTAATCCATTCACCCCTCCACTTT.

In regard to this clonotype: This beta chain slipped into a library made for alpha chains as a stray read, so its size is not meaningful. The chain is built from TRBV28 and TRBJ1-1, with D unclear. The length of the CDR3 is 20 residues. V gave up 2 bases and J gave up 1 base, with 26 bases separating them. Germline V CDR1 and CDR2: MDHEN, SYDVKM. The DNA of the CDR3 is TGTGCCAGCAGTTTACCCAGCCGGAGCTTGGGCGGTTGGCCGAACACTGAAGCTTTCTTT. Translating it yields CASSLPSRSLGGWPNTEAFF.

A few counts support this clonotype. Little can be read into the size of this beta chain, an off-target read in a library designed for alpha chains. V gene TRBV20-1 combines with J gene TRBJ1-2, with unresolved D. The CDR3 consists of 15 residues. V lost 2 bases and J lost 6, with 19 bases in between. The germline gives CDR1 DFQATT, CDR2 SNEGSKA (reference sequence). CDR3 in DNA: TGCAGTGCTAGACCGCAACGGGCGGGCCTGGATGGCTACACCTTC. This sequence encodes CSARPQRAGLDGYTF.

This clonotype was seen a handful of times. This beta chain turned up in a library designed for alpha chains; as an off-target read, its abundance says little. This rearrangement joins TRBV13 to TRBJ1-3; TRBD1 might be the D (6 bases). CDR3 length equals 15 residues. Looked up from germline, CDR1 is PRHDT and CDR2 is FYEKMQ (reference sequence). V shed 3 bases and J shed 4 bases, with 13 bases lying between them. This CDR3 is CASSFAGTLGNTIYF. The CDR3 DNA reads TGTGCCAGCAGCTTCGCCGGGACATTAGGAAACACCATATATTTT.

Details on this clonotype: Being off target in a library aimed at alpha chains, this beta chain has a size of little meaning. This chain joins TRBV6-5 and TRBJ1-1; D gene unclear. CDR1 and CDR2 from the germline V gene are MNHEY and SVGAGI. V lost 0 bases to trimming and J lost 0 bases, with 5 bases between them. CDR3 length: 14 amino acids. The CDR3 DNA is TGTGCCAGCAGTTACTCTGGGCTGAACACTGAAGCTTTCTTT. Protein sequence: CASSYSGLNTEAFF.

By proportion, this clonotype is medium-sized (0.01 to 0.1%). Because this beta chain is a stray read in a library intended to capture alpha chains, its abundance should not be given much weight. This chain connects TRBV7-8 to TRBJ1-5; D is unresolved. There are 14 residues in the CDR3. Germline CDR1 reads SGHVS; CDR2 reads FQNEAQ. V was trimmed by 7 bases and J by 5 bases, leaving 15 bases between them. The CDR3 here is CASTFGRLDQPQHF. DNA of the CDR3: TGTGCCAGCACCTTTGGCCGGTTAGATCAGCCCCAGCATTTT.

Note on this clonotype: Being off target in a library aimed at alpha chains, this beta chain has a size of little meaning. The chain is built from TRBV5-4 and TRBJ1-5; D gene ambiguous. Between the trimmed V and J ends, which lost 0 bases and 5 bases, there was a span of 9 bases. Per the germline V gene, CDR1 is SGHNT and CDR2 is YYREEE (reference sequence). CDR3 length equals 14 residues. The CDR3 loop reads CASSLEFGYQPQHF. In DNA, the CDR3 is TGTGCCAGCAGCTTGGAGTTTGGCTATCAGCCCCAGCATTTT.

This clonotype was found a few times. The size of this beta chain means little, since it is a stray read in a library made for alpha chains. The chain carries TRBV20-1 and TRBJ1-5, with a weak D call TRBD1 (5 bases). This CDR3 is 14 amino acids long. Germline lookup yields CDR1 DFQATT and CDR2 SNEGSKA (reference sequence). Trimming removed 3 bases at V and 7 bases at J, with 16 bases between. CDR3: CSASGDSPGQPQHF. The CDR3 nucleotides read TGCAGTGCTAGTGGTGACAGCCCCGGCCAGCCCCAGCATTTT.

By share, this clonotype ranks as medium-sized (0.01 to 0.1%). The size of this beta chain means little, since it is a stray read in a library made for alpha chains. The chain carries TRBV7-8 and TRBJ2-1; D is perhaps TRBD1 (5 bases). This CDR3 comprises 16 residues. The V end was cut by 6 bases, the J end by 2 bases, with 17 bases between. Germline CDR1 is SGHVS and CDR2 is FQNEAQ. CDR3 region: CASRPTGAVTYNEQFF. In DNA, the CDR3 is TGTGCCAGCAGGCCTACAGGAGCTGTAACCTACAATGAGCAGTTCTTC.

This clonotype counts as medium-sized (0.01 to 0.1%). Because this beta chain is a stray read in a library intended to capture alpha chains, its abundance should not be given much weight. This rearrangement joins TRBV6-6 to TRBJ2-5; TRBD1 agrees at 9 bases. The CDR3 is 13 residues long. Germline V gene sequence: CDR1 MNHNY, CDR2 SVGAGI (reference sequence). V was clipped by 7 bases and J by 5 bases; unmatched bases: 5. CDR3 bases: TGTGCCAGCAACTCCGGGACAGGGGAGACCCAGTACTTC. It translates to CASNSGTGETQYF.

A single count supports this clonotype. Because this beta chain is a stray read in a library intended to capture alpha chains, its abundance should not be given much weight. The chain links TRBV20-1 to TRBJ2-3; D uncertain. In germline, CDR1 is DFQATT, CDR2 SNEGSKA (reference sequence). The CDR3 covers 10 residues. Trimming pared 3 bases from V and 4 bases from J, leaving 2 bases between. The CDR3 reads CSARADTQYF. The CDR3 DNA is TGCAGTGCTAGGGCAGATACGCAGTATTTT.

On this clonotype: This beta chain is an unintended read in a library built for alpha chains; its size means little. This chain joins TRBV7-9 and TRBJ2-3, with 8 bases matching TRBD2. The CDR3 is 14 amino acids. Germline values: CDR1 SEHNR, CDR2 FQNEAQ (reference sequence). V dropped 3 bases and J dropped 3; count of bases not matched to a gene: 2. The CDR3 region is CASSLAGGTDTQYF. DNA of the CDR3: TGTGCCAGCAGCTTGGCGGGGGGAACAGATACGCAGTATTTT.

Remarks on this clonotype: Little can be read into the size of this beta chain, an off-target read in a library designed for alpha chains. The chain carries TRBV6-6 and TRBJ1-6; possible D gene TRBD1, 5 bases. With 2 bases removed from V and 5 bases from J, the gap between germline ends came to 13 bases. Germline lookup yields CDR1 MNHNY and CDR2 SVGAGI (reference sequence). CDR3 size: 16 residues. The chain's CDR3 is CASSYPQGINNSPLHF. The CDR3 nucleotides are TGTGCCAGCAGTTACCCCCAGGGAATCAATAATTCACCCCTCCACTTT.

Notes on this clonotype: Since it is a stray read in a library aimed at alpha chains, this beta chain has a size that is not meaningful. The chain recombines TRBV6-1 with TRBJ2-7; 12 nucleotides align to TRBD2. After removal of 0 bases from V and 1 base from J, the junction contained 4 bases not matched to a gene. In germline, CDR1 is MNHNS, CDR2 SASEGT. This CDR3 region has 17 residues. The CDR3 DNA reads as TGTGCCAGCAGTGAAGCCACTAGCGGGGGGTTGTCCTACGAGCAGTACTTC. It specifies CASSEATSGGLSYEQYF.

Points on this clonotype: Since the library was made to target alpha chains, this beta chain is a stray read and its abundance is not meaningful. For the CDR3, the DNA is TGTGCCAGCAGATTGACAGGTATGAACACTGAAGCTTTCTTT. The encoded protein is CASRLTGMNTEAFF. The J gene is TRBJ1-1, the V gene TRBV6-5; tentatively, D is TRBD1 (6 bases). This CDR3 has 14 residues. CDR1 and CDR2 (germline): MNHEY, SVGAGI. V lost 6 bases and J 0 bases, leaving 11 bases between the germline ends.

A word on this clonotype: Because the library targeted alpha chains, this beta chain is an off-target read whose size means little. The chain uses TRBV6-1 and TRBJ2-1; D is ambiguous. The CDR3 is 10 amino acids. CDR1 is MNHNS and CDR2 is SASEGT in the germline V gene. Trimming removed 7 bases at V and 8 bases at J, with 6 bases between. The CDR3 DNA reads TGTGCCAGCAACGAGGATGAGCAGTTCTTC. It specifies CASNEDEQFF.

Sample share makes this clonotype medium-sized. A library prepared for alpha chains yielded this beta chain as an off-target read; its size is of little meaning. The chain couples TRBV7-2 to TRBJ2-1; D remains unclear. The CDR3 is 11 residues long. With 5 bases removed from V and 7 bases from J, the gap between germline ends came to 6 bases. The germline CDR1 and CDR2 sequences are SGHTA and FQGNSA. The CDR3 coding sequence is TGTGCCAGCAGCCATATGAATGAGCAGTTCTTC. This codes for CASSHMNEQFF.

Note on this clonotype: With the library built for alpha chains, this beta chain is off target and its frequency is not meaningful. The chain combines TRBV6-1 with TRBJ2-3, with D possibly being TRBD1 (5 bases). Per germline, CDR1 MNHNS and CDR2 SASEGT. Trimming shortened V by 6 bases and J by 0 bases, and 10 bases separated the two germline ends. CDR3 size: 14 residues. The CDR3 here is CASRRQPSTDTQYF. The CDR3 region has the DNA TGTGCCAGCAGAAGACAGCCTAGCACAGATACGCAGTATTTT.

This clonotype was counted a few times. Since the library was made to target alpha chains, this beta chain is a stray read and its abundance is not meaningful. This chain links TRBV4-1 with TRBJ2-3, with D hard to call. The ends were cut back, 2 bases at V and 4 bases at J, with 7 bases in the middle. The CDR3 has 13 amino acids. The germline V gene encodes CDR1 MGHRA and CDR2 YSYEKL. CDR3 protein: CASSQKLADTQYF. CDR3 bases: TGCGCCAGCAGCCAAAAACTGGCAGATACGCAGTATTTT.